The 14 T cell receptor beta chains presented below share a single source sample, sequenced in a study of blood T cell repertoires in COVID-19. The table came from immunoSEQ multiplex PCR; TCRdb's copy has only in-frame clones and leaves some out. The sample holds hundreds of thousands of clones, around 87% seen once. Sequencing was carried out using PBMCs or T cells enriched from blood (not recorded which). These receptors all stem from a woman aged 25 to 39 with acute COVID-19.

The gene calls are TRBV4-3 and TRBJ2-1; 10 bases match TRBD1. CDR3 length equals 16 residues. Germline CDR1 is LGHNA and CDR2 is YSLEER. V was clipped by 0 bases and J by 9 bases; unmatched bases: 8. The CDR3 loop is CASSQELGDRGGEQFF. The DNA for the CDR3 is TGCGCCAGCAGCCAAGAATTGGGGGACAGGGGCGGTGAGCAGTTCTTC.

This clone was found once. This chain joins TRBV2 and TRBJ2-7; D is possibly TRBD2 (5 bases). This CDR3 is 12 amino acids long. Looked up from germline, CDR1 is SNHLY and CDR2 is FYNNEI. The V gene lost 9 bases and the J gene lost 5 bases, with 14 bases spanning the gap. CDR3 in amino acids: CASLEVFNEQYF. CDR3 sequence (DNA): TGTGCCAGTCTGGAGGTTTTCAACGAGCAGTACTTC.

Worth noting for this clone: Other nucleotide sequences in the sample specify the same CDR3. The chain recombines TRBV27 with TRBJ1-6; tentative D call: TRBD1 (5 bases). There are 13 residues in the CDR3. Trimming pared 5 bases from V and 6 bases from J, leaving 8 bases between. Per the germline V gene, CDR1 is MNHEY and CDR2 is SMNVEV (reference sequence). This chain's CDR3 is CASSSQGNSPLHF. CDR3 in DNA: TGTGCCAGCAGTAGCCAGGGTAATTCACCCCTCCACTTT.

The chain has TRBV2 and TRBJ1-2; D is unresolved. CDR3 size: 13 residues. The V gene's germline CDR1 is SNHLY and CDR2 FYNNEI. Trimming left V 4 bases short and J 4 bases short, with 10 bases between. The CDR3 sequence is CASSVQSPYGYTF. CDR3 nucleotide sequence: TGTGCCAGCAGTGTACAGTCCCCCTATGGCTACACCTTC.

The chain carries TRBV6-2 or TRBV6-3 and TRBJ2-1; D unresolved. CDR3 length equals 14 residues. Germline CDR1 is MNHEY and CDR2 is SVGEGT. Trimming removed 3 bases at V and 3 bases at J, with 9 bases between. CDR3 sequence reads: CASSYEVSYNEQFF. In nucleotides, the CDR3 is TGTGCCAGCAGTTATGAAGTCAGCTACAATGAGCAGTTCTTC.

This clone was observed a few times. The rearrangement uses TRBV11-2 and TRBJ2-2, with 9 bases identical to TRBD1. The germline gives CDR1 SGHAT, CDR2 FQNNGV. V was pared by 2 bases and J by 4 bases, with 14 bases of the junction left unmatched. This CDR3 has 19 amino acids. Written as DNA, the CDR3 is TGTGCCAGCAGCTTACCACTACAGGGGGCGACTCGATTCACCGGGGAGCTGTTTTTT. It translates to CASSLPLQGATRFTGELFF.

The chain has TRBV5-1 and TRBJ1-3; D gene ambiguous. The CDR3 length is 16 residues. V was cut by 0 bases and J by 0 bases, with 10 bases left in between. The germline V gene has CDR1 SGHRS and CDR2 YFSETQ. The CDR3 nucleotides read TGCGCCAGCAGCTTGGGTGCACTGAACTCTGGAAACACCATATATTTT. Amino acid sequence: CASSLGALNSGNTIYF.

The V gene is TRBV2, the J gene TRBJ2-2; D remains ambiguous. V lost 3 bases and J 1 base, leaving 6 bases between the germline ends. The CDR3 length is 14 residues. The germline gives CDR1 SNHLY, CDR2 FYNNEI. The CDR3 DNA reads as TGTGCCAGCAGTGATTTCAGGAACACCGGGGAGCTGTTTTTT. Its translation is CASSDFRNTGELFF.

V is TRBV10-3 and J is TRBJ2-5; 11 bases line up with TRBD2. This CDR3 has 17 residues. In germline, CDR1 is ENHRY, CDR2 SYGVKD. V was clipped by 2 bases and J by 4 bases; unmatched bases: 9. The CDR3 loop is CAISEGGSGRGRETQYF. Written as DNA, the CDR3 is TGTGCCATCAGTGAGGGGGGTAGCGGGAGGGGGCGAGAGACCCAGTACTTC.

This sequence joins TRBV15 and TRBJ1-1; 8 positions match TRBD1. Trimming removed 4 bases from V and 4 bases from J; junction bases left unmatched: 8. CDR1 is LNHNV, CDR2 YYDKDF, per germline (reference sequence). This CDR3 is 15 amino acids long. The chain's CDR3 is CATSKLQGVGTEAFF. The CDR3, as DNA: TGTGCCACCAGCAAACTACAGGGGGTGGGCACTGAAGCTTTCTTT.

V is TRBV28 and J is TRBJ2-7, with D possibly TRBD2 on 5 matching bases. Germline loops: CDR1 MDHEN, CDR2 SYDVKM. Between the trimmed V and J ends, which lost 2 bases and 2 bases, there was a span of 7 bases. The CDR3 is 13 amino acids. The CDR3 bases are TGTGCCAGCAGTTTAGTCGGGACCTACGAGCAGTACTTC. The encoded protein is CASSLVGTYEQYF.

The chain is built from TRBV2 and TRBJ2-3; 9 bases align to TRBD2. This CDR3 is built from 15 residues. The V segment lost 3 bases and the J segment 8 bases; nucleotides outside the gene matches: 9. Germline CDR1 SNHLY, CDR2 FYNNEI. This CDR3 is CASSDQRGASGTQYF. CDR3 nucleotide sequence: TGTGCCAGCAGTGATCAGCGGGGGGCTTCGGGTACGCAGTATTTT.

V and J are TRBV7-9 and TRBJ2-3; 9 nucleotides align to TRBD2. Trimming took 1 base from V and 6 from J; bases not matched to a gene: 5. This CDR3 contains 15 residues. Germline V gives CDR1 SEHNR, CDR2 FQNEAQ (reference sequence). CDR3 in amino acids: CASSLVGLASDTQYF. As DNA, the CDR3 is TGTGCCAGCAGCTTAGTGGGACTAGCATCCGATACGCAGTATTTT.

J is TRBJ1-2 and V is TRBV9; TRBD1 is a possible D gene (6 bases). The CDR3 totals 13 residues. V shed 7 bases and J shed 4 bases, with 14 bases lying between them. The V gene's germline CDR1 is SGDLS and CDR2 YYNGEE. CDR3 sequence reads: CASGEQGPYGYTF. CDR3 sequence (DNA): TGTGCCAGCGGGGAACAGGGTCCCTATGGCTACACCTTC.